This TCR beta chain is from a study of cytomegalovirus exposure and HLA in healthy donors. The overall study: Genetic ancestry analysis placed around four fifths of the roughly 400 donors that were genotyped in the Caucasian-associated cluster.

Study results and caveats: In a later analysis, TCR beta V- and J-gene trimming showed a link to a missense DCLRE1C variant. A previous analysis found most TCR beta V segments productive roughly 90% or roughly 30% of the time.

Notes on this clone: The antigen remains undetermined.

The PCR ran on 60 Vbeta and 13 Jbeta primers. Study processing details: In a later analysis, approximately 80 million unique TCR beta chains included roughly 11 million shared by two or more donors. Sequencing used immunoSEQ multiplex PCR; TCRdb keeps in-frame clones, though not all of them. The V and J calls and clone size were taken over from that table, and D and trimming were inferred from the DNA. The repertoire consists of approximately 120,000 clones, with 60% to 85% occurring once and the leading ten covering over 5%. The sequenced sample consisted of PBMCs. The TCR comes from a woman aged 40 to 55 in good health and CMV-seronegative.

The CDR3 nucleotides are TGTGCCATCAGTGGACTCGTGAGGGCAGCGGGAAACACCATATATTTT. Its translation: CAISGLVRAAGNTIYF. The chain links TRBV10-3 to TRBJ1-3; no clear D. The ends were cut back, 4 bases at V and 4 bases at J, with 17 bases in the middle. CDR3 length: 16 amino acids. Germline V gene sequence: CDR1 ENHRY, CDR2 SYGVKD.